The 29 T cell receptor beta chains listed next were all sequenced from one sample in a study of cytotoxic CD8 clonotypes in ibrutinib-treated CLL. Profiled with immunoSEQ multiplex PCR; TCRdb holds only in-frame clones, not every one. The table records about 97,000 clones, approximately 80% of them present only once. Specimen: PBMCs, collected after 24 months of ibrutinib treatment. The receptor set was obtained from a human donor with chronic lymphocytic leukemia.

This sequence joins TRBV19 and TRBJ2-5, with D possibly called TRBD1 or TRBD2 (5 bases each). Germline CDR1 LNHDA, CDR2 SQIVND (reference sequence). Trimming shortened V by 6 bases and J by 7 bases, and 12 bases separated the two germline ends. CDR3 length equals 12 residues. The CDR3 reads CASSRTGGTQYF. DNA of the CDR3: TGTGCCAGTAGCCGAACTGGGGGGACCCAGTACTTC.

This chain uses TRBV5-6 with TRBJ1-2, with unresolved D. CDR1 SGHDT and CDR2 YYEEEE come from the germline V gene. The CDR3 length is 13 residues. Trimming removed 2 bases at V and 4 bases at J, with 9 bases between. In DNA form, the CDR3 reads TGTGCCAGCAGCTTCGGACCCGCCTATGGCTACACCTTC. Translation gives CASSFGPAYGYTF. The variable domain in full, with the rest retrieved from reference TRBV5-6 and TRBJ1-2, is DAGVTQSPTHLIKTRGQQVTLRCSPKSGHDTVSWYQQALGQGPQFIFQYYEEEERQRGNFPDRFSGHQFPNYSSELNVNALLLGDSALYLCASSFGPAYGYTFGSGTRLTVV.

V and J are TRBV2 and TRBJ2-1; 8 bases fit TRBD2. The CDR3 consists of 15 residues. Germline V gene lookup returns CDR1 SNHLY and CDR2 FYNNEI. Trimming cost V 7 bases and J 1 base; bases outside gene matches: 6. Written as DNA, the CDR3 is TGTGCCAGCAAAACTAGCGGTCTTTCCTACAATGAGCAGTTCTTC. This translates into CASKTSGLSYNEQFF. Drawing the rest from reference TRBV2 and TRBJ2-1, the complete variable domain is EPEVTQTPSHQVTQMGQEVILRCVPISNHLYFYWYRQILGQKVEFLVSFYNNEISEKSEIFDDQFSVERPDGSNFTLKIRSTKLEDSAMYFCASKTSGLSYNEQFFGPGTRLTVL.

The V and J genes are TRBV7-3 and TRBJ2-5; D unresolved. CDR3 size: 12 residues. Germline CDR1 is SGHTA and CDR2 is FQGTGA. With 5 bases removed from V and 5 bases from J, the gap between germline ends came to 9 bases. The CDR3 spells CASSRKQETQYF. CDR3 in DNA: TGTGCCAGCAGCCGTAAACAGGAGACCCAGTACTTC.

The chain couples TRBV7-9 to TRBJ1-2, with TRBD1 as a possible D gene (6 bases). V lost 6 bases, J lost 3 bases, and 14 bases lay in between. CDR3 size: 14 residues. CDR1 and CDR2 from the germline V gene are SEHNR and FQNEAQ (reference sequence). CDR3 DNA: TGTGCCAGCAGTTACACAGGGTACGACTATGGCTACACCTTC. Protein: CASSYTGYDYGYTF.

The CDR3 sequence is CASSPGPNQPQHF. DNA for the CDR3: TGTGCCAGCTCACCAGGGCCGAATCAGCCCCAGCATTTT. The gene calls are TRBV18 and TRBJ1-5; D gene unclear. The CDR3 extends over 13 amino acids. The V end was cut by 2 bases, the J end by 4 bases, with 6 bases between. Germline V gene lookup returns CDR1 KGHSH and CDR2 LQKENI.

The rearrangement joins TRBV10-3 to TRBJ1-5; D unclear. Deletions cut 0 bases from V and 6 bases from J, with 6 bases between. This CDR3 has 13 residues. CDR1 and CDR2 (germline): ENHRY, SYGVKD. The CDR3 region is CAISESTLQPQHF. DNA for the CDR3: TGTGCCATCAGTGAGTCTACGCTTCAGCCCCAGCATTTT.

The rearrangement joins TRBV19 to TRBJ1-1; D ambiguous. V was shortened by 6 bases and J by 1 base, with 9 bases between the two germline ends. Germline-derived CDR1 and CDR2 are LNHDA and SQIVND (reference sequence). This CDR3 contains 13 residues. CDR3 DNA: TGTGCCAGTAGAAAGACCGAGAACACTGAAGCTTTCTTT. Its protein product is CASRKTENTEAFF.

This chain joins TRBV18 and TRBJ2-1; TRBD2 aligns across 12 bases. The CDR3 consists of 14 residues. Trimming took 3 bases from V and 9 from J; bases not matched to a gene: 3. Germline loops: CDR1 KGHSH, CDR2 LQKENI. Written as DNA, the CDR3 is TGTGCCAGCTCACCGACTAGCGGGAGCGGTGAGCAGTTCTTC. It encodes CASSPTSGSGEQFF.

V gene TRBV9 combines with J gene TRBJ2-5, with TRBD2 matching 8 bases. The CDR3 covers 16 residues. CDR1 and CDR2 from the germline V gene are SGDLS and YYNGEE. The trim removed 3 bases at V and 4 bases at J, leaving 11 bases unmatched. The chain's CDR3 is CASSGTGTSTGETQYF. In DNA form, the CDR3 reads TGTGCCAGCAGCGGGACCGGGACTAGTACGGGAGAGACCCAGTACTTC. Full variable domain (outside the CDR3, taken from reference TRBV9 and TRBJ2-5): DSGVTQTPKHLITATGQRVTLRCSPRSGDLSVYWYQQSLDQGLQFLIQYYNGEERAKGNILERFSAQQFPDLHSELNLSSLELGDSALYFCASSGTGTSTGETQYFGPGTRLLVL.

The CDR3 spells CASSQEGPGANVLTF. The DNA for the CDR3 is TGCGCCAGCAGCCAAGAAGGACCCGGGGCCAACGTCCTGACTTTC. The chain uses TRBV4-1 and TRBJ2-6; unclear D gene. Germline values: CDR1 MGHRA, CDR2 YSYEKL. This CDR3 region has 15 residues. Trimming pared 0 bases from V and 4 bases from J, leaving 7 bases between.

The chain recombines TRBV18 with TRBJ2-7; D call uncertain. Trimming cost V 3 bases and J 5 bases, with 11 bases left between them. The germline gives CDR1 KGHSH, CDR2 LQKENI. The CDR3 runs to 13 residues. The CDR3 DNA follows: TGTGCCAGCTCACCTTCTGCGGCCGACGAGCAGTACTTC. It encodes CASSPSAADEQYF.

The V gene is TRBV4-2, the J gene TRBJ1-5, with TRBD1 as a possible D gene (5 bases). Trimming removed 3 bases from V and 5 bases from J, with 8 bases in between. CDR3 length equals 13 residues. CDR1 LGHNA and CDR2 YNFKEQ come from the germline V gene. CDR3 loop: CASSHGADQPQHF. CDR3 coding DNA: TGTGCCAGCAGCCATGGGGCCGATCAGCCCCAGCATTTT.

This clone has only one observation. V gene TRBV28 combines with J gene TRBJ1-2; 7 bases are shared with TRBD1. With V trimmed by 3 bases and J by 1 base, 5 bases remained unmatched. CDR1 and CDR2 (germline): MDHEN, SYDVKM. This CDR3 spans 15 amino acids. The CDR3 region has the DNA TGTGCCAGCAGTTTGGGACAGTCCCGTAACTATGGCTACACCTTC. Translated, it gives CASSLGQSRNYGYTF.

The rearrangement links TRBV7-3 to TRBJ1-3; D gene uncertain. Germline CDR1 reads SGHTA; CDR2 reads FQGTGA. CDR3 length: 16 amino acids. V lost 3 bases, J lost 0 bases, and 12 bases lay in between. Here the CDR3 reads CASSFIRALSGNTIYF. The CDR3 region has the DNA TGTGCCAGCAGCTTCATCCGGGCGCTCTCTGGAAACACCATATATTTT. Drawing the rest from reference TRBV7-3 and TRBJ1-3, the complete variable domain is GAGVSQTPSNKVTEKGKYVELRCDPISGHTALYWYRQSLGQGPEFLIYFQGTGAADDSGLPNDRFFAVRPEGSVSTLKIQRTERGDSAVYLCASSFIRALSGNTIYFGEGSWLTVV.

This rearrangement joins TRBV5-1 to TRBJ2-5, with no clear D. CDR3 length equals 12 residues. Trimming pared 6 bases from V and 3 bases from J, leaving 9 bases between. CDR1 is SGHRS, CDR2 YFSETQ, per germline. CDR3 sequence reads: CASTAEKETQYF. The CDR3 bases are TGCGCCAGCACGGCGGAAAAAGAGACCCAGTACTTC.

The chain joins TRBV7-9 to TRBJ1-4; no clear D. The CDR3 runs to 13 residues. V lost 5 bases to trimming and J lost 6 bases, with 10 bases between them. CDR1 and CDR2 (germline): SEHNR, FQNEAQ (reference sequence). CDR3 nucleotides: TGTGCCAGCAGCCCTCCTAGGGATGAAAAACTGTTTTTT. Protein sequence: CASSPPRDEKLFF.

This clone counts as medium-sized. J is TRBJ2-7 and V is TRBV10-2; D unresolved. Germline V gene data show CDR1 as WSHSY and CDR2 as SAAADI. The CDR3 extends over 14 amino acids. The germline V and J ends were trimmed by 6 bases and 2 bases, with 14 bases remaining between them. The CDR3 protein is CASRKDPGPYEQYF. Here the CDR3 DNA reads TGCGCCAGCAGGAAAGACCCTGGGCCCTACGAGCAGTACTTC.

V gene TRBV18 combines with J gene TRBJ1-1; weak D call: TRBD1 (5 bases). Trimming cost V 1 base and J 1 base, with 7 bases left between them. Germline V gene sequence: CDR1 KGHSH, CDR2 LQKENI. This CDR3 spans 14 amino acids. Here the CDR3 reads CASSPRGGNTEAFF. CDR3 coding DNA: TGTGCCAGCTCACCACGGGGGGGGAACACTGAAGCTTTCTTT.

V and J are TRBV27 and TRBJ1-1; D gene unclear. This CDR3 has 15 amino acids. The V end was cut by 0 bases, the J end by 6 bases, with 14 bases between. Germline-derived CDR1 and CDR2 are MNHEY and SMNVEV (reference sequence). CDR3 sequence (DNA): TGTGCCAGCAGTTTATCCACGGACGATGGCGCTGAAGCTTTCTTT. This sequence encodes CASSLSTDDGAEAFF.

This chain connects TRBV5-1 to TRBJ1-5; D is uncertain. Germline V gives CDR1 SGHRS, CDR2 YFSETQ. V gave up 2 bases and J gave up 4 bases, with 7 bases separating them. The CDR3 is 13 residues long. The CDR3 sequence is CASSFGGNQPQHF. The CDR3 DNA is TGCGCCAGCAGCTTCGGAGGAAATCAGCCCCAGCATTTT. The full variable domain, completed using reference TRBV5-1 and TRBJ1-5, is KAGVTQTPRYLIKTRGQQVTLSCSPISGHRSVSWYQQTPGQGLQFLFEYFSETQRNKGNFPGRFSGRQFSNSRSEMNVSTLELGDSALYLCASSFGGNQPQHFGDGTRLSIL.

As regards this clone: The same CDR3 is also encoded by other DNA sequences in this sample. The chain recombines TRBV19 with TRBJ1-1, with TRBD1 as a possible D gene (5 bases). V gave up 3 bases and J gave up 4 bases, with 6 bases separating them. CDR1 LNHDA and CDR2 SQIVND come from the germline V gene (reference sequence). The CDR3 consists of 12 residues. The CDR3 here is CASSIRATEAFF. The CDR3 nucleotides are TGTGCCAGTAGTATCAGGGCCACTGAAGCTTTCTTT. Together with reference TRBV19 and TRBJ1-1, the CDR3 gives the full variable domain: DGGITQSPKYLFRKEGQNVTLSCEQNLNHDAMYWYRQDPGQGLRLIYYSQIVNDFQKGDIAEGYSVSREKKESFPLTVTSAQKNPTAFYLCASSIRATEAFFGQGTRLTVV.

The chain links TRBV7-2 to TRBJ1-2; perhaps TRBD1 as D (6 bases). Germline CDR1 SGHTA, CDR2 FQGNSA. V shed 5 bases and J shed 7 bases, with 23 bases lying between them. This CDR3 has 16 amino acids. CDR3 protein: CASSEDGGRSAGGYTF. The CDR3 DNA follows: TGTGCCAGCAGCGAAGACGGGGGCAGGTCCGCTGGTGGCTACACCTTC.

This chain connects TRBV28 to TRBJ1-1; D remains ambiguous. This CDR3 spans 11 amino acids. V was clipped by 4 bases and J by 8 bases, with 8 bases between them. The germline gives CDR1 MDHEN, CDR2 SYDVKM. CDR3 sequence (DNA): TGTGCCAGCAGTTCGGGTCGAGAAGCTTTCTTT. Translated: CASSSGREAFF.

Written as DNA, the CDR3 is TGTGCCAGCAGGACCCGTCCTCATGACACCACCTACGAGCAGTACTTC. Residues: CASRTRPHDTTYEQYF. The V and J genes are TRBV5-5 and TRBJ2-7; D unclear. Trimming left V 5 bases short and J 2 bases short, with 20 bases between. The CDR3 extends over 16 amino acids. CDR1 is SGHKS and CDR2 is YYEKEE in the germline V gene (reference sequence).

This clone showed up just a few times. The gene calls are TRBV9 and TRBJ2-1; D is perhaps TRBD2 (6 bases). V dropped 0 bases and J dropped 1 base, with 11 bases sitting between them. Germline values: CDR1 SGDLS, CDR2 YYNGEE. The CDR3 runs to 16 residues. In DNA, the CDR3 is TGTGCCAGCAGCGTAGTCGGGAGAGGGTCCTACAATGAGCAGTTCTTC. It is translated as CASSVVGRGSYNEQFF. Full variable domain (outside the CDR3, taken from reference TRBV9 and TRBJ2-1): DSGVTQTPKHLITATGQRVTLRCSPRSGDLSVYWYQQSLDQGLQFLIQYYNGEERAKGNILERFSAQQFPDLHSELNLSSLELGDSALYFCASSVVGRGSYNEQFFGPGTRLTVL.

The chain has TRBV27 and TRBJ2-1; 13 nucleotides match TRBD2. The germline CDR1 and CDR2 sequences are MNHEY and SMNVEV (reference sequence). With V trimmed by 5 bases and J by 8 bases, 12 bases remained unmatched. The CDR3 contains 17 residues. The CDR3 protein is CASSPGLAGRVGYEQFF. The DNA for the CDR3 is TGTGCCAGCAGTCCGGGACTAGCGGGAAGGGTGGGCTATGAGCAGTTCTTC.

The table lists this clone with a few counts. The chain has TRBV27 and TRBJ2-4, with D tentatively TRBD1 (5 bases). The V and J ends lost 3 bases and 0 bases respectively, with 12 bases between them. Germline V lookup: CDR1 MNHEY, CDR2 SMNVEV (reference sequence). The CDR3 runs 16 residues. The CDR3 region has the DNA TGTGCCAGCAGTTTGTCGACAGCACTAGCCAAAAACATTCAGTACTTC. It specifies CASSLSTALAKNIQYF.

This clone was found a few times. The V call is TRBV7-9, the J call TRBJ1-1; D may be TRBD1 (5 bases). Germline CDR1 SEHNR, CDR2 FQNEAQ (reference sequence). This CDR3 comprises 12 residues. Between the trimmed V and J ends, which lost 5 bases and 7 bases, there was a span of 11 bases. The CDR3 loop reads CASSPGRGEAFF. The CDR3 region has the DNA TGTGCCAGCAGCCCGGGACGGGGTGAAGCTTTCTTT. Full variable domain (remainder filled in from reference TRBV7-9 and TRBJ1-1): DTGVSQNPRHKITKRGQNVTFRCDPISEHNRLYWYRQTLGQGPEFLTYFQNEAQLEKSRLLSDRFSAERPKGSFSTLEIQRTEQGDSAMYLCASSPGRGEAFFGQGTRLTVV.